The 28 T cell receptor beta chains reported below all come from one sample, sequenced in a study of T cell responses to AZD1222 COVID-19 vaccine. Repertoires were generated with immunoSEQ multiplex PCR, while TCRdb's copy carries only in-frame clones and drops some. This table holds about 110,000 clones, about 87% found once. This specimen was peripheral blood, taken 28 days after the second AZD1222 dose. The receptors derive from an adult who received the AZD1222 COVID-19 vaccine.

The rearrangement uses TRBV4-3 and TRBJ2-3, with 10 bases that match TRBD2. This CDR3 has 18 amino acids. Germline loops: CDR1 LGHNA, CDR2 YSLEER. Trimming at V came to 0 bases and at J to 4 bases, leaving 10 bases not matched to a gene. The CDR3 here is CASSQDTGLAEISDTQYF. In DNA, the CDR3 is TGCGCCAGCAGCCAAGATACAGGACTAGCGGAGATTTCAGATACGCAGTATTTT.

CDR3 sequence: CASTPFQRNEQFF. CDR3 coding DNA: TGTGCCAGCACTCCTTTTCAGAGGAATGAGCAGTTCTTC. V is TRBV2 and J is TRBJ2-7; no clear D. Near its end, the DNA agrees better with TRBJ2-1, so the J call may be wrong. Per germline, CDR1 SNHLY and CDR2 FYNNEI. The CDR3 totals 13 residues.

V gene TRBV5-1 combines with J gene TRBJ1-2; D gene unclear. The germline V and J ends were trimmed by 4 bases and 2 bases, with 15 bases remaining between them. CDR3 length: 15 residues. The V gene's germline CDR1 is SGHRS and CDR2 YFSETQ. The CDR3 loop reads CASSGGRKANYGYTF. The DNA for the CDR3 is TGCGCCAGCAGCGGAGGACGCAAGGCCAACTATGGCTACACCTTC.

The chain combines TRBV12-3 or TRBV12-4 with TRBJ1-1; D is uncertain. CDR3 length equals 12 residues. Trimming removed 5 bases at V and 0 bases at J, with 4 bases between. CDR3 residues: CASSTMNTEAFF. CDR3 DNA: TGTGCCAGCAGTACAATGAACACTGAAGCTTTCTTT.

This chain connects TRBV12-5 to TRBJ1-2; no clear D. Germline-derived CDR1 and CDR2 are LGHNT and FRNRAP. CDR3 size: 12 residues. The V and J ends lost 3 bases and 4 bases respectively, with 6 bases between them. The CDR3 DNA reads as TGTGCTAGTGGTTTCGGGGTCTATGGCTACACCTTC. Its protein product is CASGFGVYGYTF. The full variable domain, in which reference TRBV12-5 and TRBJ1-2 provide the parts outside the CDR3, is DARVTQTPRHKVTEMGQEVTMRCQPILGHNTVFWYRQTMMQGLELLAYFRNRAPLDDSGMPKDRFSAEMPDATLATLKIQPSEPRDSAVYFCASGFGVYGYTFGSGTRLTVV.

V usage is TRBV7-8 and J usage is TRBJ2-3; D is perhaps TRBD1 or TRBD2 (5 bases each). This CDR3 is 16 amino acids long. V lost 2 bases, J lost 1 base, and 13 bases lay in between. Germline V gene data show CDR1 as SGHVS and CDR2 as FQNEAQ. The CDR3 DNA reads TGTGCCAGCAGCTTACGGGCAGGGAGCGGCACAGATACGCAGTATTTT. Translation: CASSLRAGSGTDTQYF. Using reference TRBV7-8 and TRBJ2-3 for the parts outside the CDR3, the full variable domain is GAGVSQSPRYKVAKRGQDVALRCDPISGHVSLFWYQQALGQGPEFLTYFQNEAQLDKSGLPSDRFFAERPEGSVSTLKIQRTQQEDSAVYLCASSLRAGSGTDTQYFGPGTRLTVL.

For the CDR3, the DNA is TGTGCCAGCAGCTCATGGGGGACCCTGAACACTGAAGCTTTCTTT. This sequence encodes CASSSWGTLNTEAFF. V and J are TRBV5-6 and TRBJ1-1; D perhaps matches TRBD1 (5 bases). Germline V gene lookup returns CDR1 SGHDT and CDR2 YYEEEE. The CDR3 totals 15 residues. Trimming removed 3 bases from V and 0 bases from J, with 12 bases in between.

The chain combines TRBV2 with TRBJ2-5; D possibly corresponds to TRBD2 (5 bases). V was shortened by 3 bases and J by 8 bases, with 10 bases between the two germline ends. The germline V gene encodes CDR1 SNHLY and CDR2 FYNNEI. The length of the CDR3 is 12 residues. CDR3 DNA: TGTGCCAGCAGTGATGTCCGGGGAACCCAGTACTTC. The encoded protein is CASSDVRGTQYF. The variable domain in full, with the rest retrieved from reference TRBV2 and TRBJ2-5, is EPEVTQTPSHQVTQMGQEVILRCVPISNHLYFYWYRQILGQKVEFLVSFYNNEISEKSEIFDDQFSVERPDGSNFTLKIRSTKLEDSAMYFCASSDVRGTQYFGPGTRLLVL.

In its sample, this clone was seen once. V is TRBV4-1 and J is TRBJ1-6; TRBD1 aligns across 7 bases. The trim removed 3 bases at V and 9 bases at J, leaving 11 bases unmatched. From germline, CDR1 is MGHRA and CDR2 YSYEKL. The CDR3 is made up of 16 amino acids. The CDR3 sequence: CASSHLRQGRSSPLHF. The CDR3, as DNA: TGCGCCAGCAGCCACTTAAGACAGGGTCGGAGTTCACCCCTCCACTTT.

CDR3 in DNA: TGCGCCAGCAGCCCTCTGGCCAATCTAGCGGGGGGGATCTACAATGAGCAGTTCTTC. This gives the protein CASSPLANLAGGIYNEQFF. The rearrangement links TRBV4-3 to TRBJ2-1, with 12 bases lining up with TRBD2. Germline V gene lookup returns CDR1 LGHNA and CDR2 YSLEER. The CDR3 runs 19 residues. Unmatched junction bases numbered 13, after V lost 4 bases and J lost 3 bases.

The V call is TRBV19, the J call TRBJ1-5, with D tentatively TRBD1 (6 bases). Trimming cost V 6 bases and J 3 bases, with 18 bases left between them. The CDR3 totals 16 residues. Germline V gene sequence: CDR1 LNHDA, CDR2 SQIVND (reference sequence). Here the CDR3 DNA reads TGTGCCAGTAGATTCGGGGGCAGGGGTTACAATCAGCCCCAGCATTTT. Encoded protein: CASRFGGRGYNQPQHF.

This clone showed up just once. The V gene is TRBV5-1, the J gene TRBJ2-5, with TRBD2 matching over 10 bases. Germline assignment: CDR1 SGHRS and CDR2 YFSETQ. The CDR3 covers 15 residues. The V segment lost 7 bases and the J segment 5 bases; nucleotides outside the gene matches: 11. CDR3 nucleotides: TGCGCCAGCTATCTGGTAGCGGGAGGCCTGGAGACCCAGTACTTC. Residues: CASYLVAGGLETQYF.

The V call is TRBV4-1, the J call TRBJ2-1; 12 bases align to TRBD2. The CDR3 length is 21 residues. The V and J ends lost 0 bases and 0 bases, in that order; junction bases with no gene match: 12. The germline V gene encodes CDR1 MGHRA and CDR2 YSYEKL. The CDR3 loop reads CASSQDPLLAGGPSSYNEQFF. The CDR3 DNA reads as TGCGCCAGCAGCCAAGACCCGCTTCTAGCGGGAGGGCCGAGCTCCTACAATGAGCAGTTCTTC.

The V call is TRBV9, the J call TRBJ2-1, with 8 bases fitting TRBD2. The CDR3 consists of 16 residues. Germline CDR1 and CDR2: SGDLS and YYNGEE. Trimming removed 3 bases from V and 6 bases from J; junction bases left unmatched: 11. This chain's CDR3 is CASSDRPAGALNEQFF. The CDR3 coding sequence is TGTGCCAGCAGCGACCGGCCAGCGGGAGCCCTCAATGAGCAGTTCTTC.

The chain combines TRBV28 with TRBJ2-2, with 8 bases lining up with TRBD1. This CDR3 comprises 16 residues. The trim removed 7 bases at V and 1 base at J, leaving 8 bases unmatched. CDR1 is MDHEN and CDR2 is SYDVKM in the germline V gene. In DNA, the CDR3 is TGTGCCAGCAAAGTTACAGGGGGTGGGAACACCGGGGAGCTGTTTTTT. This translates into CASKVTGGGNTGELFF.

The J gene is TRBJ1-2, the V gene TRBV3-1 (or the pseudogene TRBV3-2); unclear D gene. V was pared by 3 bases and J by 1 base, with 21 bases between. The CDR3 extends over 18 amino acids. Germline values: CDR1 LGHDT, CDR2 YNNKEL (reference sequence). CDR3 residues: CASSQGSICGRDNYGYTF. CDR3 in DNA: TGTGCCAGCAGCCAGGGTTCAATATGTGGACGCGATAACTATGGCTACACCTTC.

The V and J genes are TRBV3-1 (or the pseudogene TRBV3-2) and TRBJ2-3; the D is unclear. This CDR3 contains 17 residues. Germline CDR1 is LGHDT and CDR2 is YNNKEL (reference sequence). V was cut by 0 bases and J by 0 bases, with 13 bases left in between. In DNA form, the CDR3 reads TGTGCCAGCAGCCAAGATATTTGGGCTATTAGCACAGATACGCAGTATTTT. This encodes CASSQDIWAISTDTQYF.

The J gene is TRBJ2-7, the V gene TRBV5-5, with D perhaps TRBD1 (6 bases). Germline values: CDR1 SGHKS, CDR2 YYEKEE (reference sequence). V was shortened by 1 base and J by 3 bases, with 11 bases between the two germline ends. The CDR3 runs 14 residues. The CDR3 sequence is CASSLMGHLYEQYF. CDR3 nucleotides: TGTGCCAGCAGCTTGATGGGACACCTCTACGAGCAGTACTTC.

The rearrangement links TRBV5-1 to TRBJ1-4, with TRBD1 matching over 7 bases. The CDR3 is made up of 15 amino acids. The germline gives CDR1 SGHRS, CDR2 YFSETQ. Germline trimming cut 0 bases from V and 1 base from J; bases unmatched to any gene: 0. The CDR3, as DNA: TGCGCCAGCAGCTTGGACAGGGGAACTAATGAAAAACTGTTTTTT. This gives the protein CASSLDRGTNEKLFF.

CDR3 coding DNA: TGTGCCAGCAGCCCCTCGGGACAGGGGGCGATCGGGGAGCTGTTTTTT. Protein: CASSPSGQGAIGELFF. The chain uses TRBV5-4 and TRBJ2-2; the match to TRBD1 covers 12 bases. Germline V gene sequence: CDR1 SGHNT, CDR2 YYREEE (reference sequence). The CDR3 consists of 16 residues. The junction had 8 bases not matched to a gene; V was cut back by 4 bases and J by 7 bases.

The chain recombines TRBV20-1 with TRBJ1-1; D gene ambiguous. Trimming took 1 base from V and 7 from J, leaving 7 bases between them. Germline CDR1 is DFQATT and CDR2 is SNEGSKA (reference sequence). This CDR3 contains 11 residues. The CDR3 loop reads CSARGSVEAFF. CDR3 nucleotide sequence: TGCAGTGCTAGAGGCAGCGTTGAAGCTTTCTTT.

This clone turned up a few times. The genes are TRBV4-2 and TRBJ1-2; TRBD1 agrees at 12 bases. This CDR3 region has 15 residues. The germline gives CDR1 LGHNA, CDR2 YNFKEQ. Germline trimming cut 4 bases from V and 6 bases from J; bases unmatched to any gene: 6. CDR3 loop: CASSLSRDRGHGYTF. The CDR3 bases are TGTGCCAGCAGCCTTTCCCGGGACAGGGGGCATGGCTACACCTTC.

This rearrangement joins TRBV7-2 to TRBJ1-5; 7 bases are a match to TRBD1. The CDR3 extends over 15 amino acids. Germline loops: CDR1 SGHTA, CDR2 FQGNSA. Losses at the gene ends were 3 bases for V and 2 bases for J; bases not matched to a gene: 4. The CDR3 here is CASSFNTGGNQPQHF. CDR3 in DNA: TGTGCCAGCAGCTTTAACACAGGGGGCAATCAGCCCCAGCATTTT.

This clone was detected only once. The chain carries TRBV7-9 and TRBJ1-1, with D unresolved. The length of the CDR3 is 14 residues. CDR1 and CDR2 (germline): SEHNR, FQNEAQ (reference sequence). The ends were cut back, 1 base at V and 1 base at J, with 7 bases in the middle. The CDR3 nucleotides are TGTGCCAGCAGCTTAGGGACCGCGAACACTGAAGCTTTCTTT. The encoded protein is CASSLGTANTEAFF. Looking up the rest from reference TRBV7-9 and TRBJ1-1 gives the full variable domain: DTGVSQNPRHKITKRGQNVTFRCDPISEHNRLYWYRQTLGQGPEFLTYFQNEAQLEKSRLLSDRFSAERPKGSFSTLEIQRTEQGDSAMYLCASSLGTANTEAFFGQGTRLTVV.

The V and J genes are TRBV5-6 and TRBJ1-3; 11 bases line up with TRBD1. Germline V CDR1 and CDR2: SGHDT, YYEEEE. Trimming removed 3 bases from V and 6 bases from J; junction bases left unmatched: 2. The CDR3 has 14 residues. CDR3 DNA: TGTGCCAGCAGCTGGGACAGGGGGGAAAACACCATATATTTT. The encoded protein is CASSWDRGENTIYF.

The CDR3 nucleotides read TGCAGCGCCGGTGGGTCCCAAGAGACCCAGTACTTC. This translates into CSAGGSQETQYF. The chain recombines TRBV29-1 with TRBJ2-5; D is unresolved. Looked up from germline, CDR1 is SQVTM and CDR2 is ANQGSEA. This CDR3 has 12 amino acids. V lost 7 bases and J 1 base, leaving 10 bases between the germline ends.

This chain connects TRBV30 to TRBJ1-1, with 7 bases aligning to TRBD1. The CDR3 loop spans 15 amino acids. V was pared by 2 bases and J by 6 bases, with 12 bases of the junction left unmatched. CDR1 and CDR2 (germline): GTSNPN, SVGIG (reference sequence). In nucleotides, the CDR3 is TGTGCCTGGAGTCAGACAGGGATACAGTCGGCTGAAGCTTTCTTT. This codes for CAWSQTGIQSAEAFF.

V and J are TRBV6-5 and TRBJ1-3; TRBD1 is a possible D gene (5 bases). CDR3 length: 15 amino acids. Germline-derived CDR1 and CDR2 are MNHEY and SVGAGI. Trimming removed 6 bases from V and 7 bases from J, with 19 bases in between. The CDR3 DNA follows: TGTGCCAGCAGCCGGCCCGGTGGCAGGGTGAACACCATATATTTT. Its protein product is CASSRPGGRVNTIYF.